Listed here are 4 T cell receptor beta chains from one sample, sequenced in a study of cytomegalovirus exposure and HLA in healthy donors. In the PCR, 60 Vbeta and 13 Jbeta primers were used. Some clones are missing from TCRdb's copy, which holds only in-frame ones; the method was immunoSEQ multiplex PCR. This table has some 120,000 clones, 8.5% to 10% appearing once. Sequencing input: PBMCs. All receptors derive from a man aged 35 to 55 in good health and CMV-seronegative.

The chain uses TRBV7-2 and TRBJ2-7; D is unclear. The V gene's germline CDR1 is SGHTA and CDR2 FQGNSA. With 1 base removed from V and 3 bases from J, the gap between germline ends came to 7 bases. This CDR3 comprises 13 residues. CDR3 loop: CASSLDGSYEQYF. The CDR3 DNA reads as TGTGCCAGCAGCTTAGATGGCAGCTACGAGCAGTACTTC.

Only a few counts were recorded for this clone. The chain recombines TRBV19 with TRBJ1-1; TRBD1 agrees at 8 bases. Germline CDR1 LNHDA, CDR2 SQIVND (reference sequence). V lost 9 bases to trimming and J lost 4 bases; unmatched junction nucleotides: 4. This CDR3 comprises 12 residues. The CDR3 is CASGGQGTEAFF. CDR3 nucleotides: TGTGCCAGCGGCGGACAGGGCACTGAAGCTTTCTTT.

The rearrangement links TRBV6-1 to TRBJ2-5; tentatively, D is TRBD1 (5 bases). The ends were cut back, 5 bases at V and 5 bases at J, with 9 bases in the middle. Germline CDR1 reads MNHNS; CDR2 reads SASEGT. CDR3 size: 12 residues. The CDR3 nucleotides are TGTGCCAGCAGTCAGGGAAGCGAGACCCAGTACTTC. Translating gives CASSQGSETQYF.

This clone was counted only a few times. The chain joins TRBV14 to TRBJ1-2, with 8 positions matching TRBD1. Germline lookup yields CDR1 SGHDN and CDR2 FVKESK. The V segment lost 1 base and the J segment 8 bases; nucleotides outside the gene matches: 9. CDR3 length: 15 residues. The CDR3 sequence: CASSQGARGPLGYTF. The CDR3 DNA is TGTGCCAGCAGCCAAGGAGCCAGGGGGCCTTTGGGCTACACCTTC.